These T cell receptor beta chains were read from a single sample in a study of blood T cell repertoires in COVID-19. This table comes from immunoSEQ multiplex PCR, and its TCRdb copy is limited to in-frame clones, with some not included. This table has some 50,000 clones, about four fifths appearing once. The source material was peripheral blood. These TCRs come from a man aged 50-60 years with active COVID-19. CDR3s include the opening cysteine and the closing phenylalanine or tryptophan. Fields, in order: clone size, J gene, V gene, D gene, CDR3 protein, CDR3 DNA. The D gene is left open where the match is weak. Only some rows state a clone size, as once, few, many or a class for expanded clones.

>NA|TRBJ2-7|TRBV19|NA
CASSPSPYEQYF
TGTGCCAGTAGTCCCAGTCCCTACGAGCAGTACTTC
>NA|TRBJ2-7|TRBV7-9|NA
CASSAQAPGAHHYEQYF
TGTGCCAGCAGCGCACAAGCCCCAGGGGCCCATCACTACGAGCAGTACTTC
>NA|TRBJ1-2|TRBV9|TRBD1
CASSVARDRNYGYTF
TGTGCCAGCAGCGTAGCGAGGGACAGAAACTATGGCTACACCTTC
>NA|TRBJ2-1|TRBV6-4|TRBD2
CASSEGGSSYNEQFF
TGTGCCAGCAGTGAGGGCGGGAGCTCCTACAATGAGCAGTTCTTC
>NA|TRBJ2-2|TRBV19|TRBD2
CASSTLGLVDSTGELFF
TGTGCCAGTAGTACCCTTGGACTAGTCGACAGCACCGGGGAGCTGTTTTTT
>NA|TRBJ2-7|TRBV6-5|NA
CASSFGGEQYF
TGTGCCAGCAGTTTCGGGGGTGAGCAGTACTTC
>NA|TRBJ1-3|TRBV6-6|NA
CASSQSPRPGGSGNTIYF
TGTGCCAGCAGTCAGAGTCCGCGACCCGGGGGCTCTGGAAACACCATATATTTT
>NA|TRBJ2-7|TRBV27|TRBD1
CASRVDRDAYEQYF
TGTGCCAGCAGAGTGGACAGGGACGCCTACGAGCAGTACTTC
>NA|TRBJ1-3|TRBV7-9|NA
CASSQGGGASGNTIYF
TGTGCCAGCAGCCAGGGTGGCGGGGCCTCTGGAAACACCATATATTTT
>NA|TRBJ1-2|TRBV6-5|TRBD1
CASTTGQGAFGGYTF
TGTGCCAGCACCACGGGACAGGGGGCTTTTGGTGGCTACACCTTC
>NA|TRBJ1-6|TRBV7-2|TRBD1
CASRLGGTYNSPLHF
TGTGCCAGCAGGCTAGGGGGCACCTATAATTCACCCCTCCACTTT
>NA|TRBJ2-4|TRBV7-8|TRBD2
CASSLLAERGNIQYF
TGTGCCAGCAGCTTACTAGCAGAGCGGGGAAACATTCAGTACTTC
>NA|TRBJ2-1|TRBV6-2/TRBV6-3|TRBD2
CASSYPQEAGGNYNEQFF
TGTGCCAGCAGTTACCCTCAGGAGGCGGGGGGGAACTACAATGAGCAGTTCTTC
>few|TRBJ1-6|TRBV27|NA
CASSPGSPGGYNSPLHF
TGTGCCAGCAGTCCCGGGAGTCCGGGTGGCTATAATTCACCCCTCCACTTT
>NA|TRBJ1-5|TRBV5-8|TRBD1
CASSLTGTVNQPQHF
TGTGCCAGCAGCCTAACCGGGACAGTCAATCAGCCCCAGCATTTT
>NA|TRBJ2-3|TRBV11-2|NA
CASSSGTGITDTQYF
TGTGCCAGCAGCTCCGGAACAGGGATTACAGATACGCAGTATTTT
>NA|TRBJ1-2|TRBV11-2|TRBD1
CASSSIRQGEHGYTF
TGTGCCAGCAGCTCGATCCGACAGGGTGAGCATGGCTACACCTTC
>few|TRBJ1-1|TRBV5-6|NA
CASSPRRGMNTEAFF
TGTGCCAGCAGCCCTAGACGGGGGATGAACACTGAAGCTTTCTTT
>NA|TRBJ2-7|TRBV19|TRBD2
CASSAGGPHYEQYF
TGTGCCAGTAGCGCGGGGGGGCCCCACTACGAGCAGTACTTC
>few|TRBJ1-4|TRBV28|TRBD1
CASSASFQGQGLFF
TGTGCCAGCAGCGCCTCCTTTCAGGGACAGGGCCTGTTTTTT
>NA|TRBJ2-3|TRBV6-2/TRBV6-3|TRBD2
CASSYWGGSTDTQYF
TGTGCCAGCAGTTATTGGGGGGGTAGCACAGATACGCAGTATTTT
>NA|TRBJ2-3|TRBV28|TRBD2
CASSSGGLANTDTQYF
TGTGCCAGCAGTTCTGGGGGACTAGCGAACACAGATACGCAGTATTTT
>NA|TRBJ2-1|TRBV10-3|TRBD1
CAIRSSSGTGDNEQFF
TGTGCCATCAGATCCTCATCCGGGACAGGTGACAATGAGCAGTTCTTC
>NA|TRBJ2-1|TRBV18|NA
CASSSDNEQFF
TGTGCCAGTTCGAGCGACAATGAGCAGTTCTTC
>NA|TRBJ2-2|TRBV5-6|TRBD1
CASSLEDRVYTGELFF
TGTGCCAGCAGCTTGGAAGACAGGGTTTACACCGGGGAGCTGTTTTTT
>NA|TRBJ2-7|TRBV5-5|NA
CASSPHLFNEQYF
TGTGCCAGCAGCCCGCACTTGTTTAACGAGCAGTACTTC
>NA|TRBJ1-1|TRBV4-1|NA
CASSLRQAVHRDTEAFF
TGCGCCAGCAGCCTTAGACAGGCAGTTCATCGAGACACTGAAGCTTTCTTT
>few|TRBJ2-5|TRBV14|TRBD2
CASSIRTSGGPAKETQYF
TGTGCCAGCAGCATCCGGACTAGCGGGGGGCCTGCCAAAGAGACCCAGTACTTC
>NA|TRBJ2-7|TRBV6-5|NA
CASSPADSSYEQYF
TGTGCCAGCAGCCCCGCCGACAGTTCCTACGAGCAGTACTTC
>NA|TRBJ2-6|TRBV7-2|TRBD2
CASSLKSGGLKSGANVLTF
TGTGCCAGCAGCTTAAAATCGGGGGGACTGAAATCTGGGGCCAACGTCCTGACTTTC
>NA|TRBJ1-5|TRBV6-2/TRBV6-3|NA
CASSYSGGFQPQHF
TGTGCCAGCAGTTACTCGGGGGGATTTCAGCCCCAGCATTTT
>few|TRBJ1-5|TRBV10-2|NA
CASSTGASNQPQHF
TGCGCCAGCAGCACAGGCGCTAGCAATCAGCCCCAGCATTTT
>few|TRBJ1-3|TRBV10-3|NA
CATTTENSGNTIYF
TGTGCCACCACGACAGAGAACTCTGGAAACACCATATATTTT
>NA|TRBJ1-1|TRBV11-3|NA
CASSPNRDRSLFF
TGTGCCAGCAGCCCTAACAGGGATCGATCGTTATTTTTT
>NA|TRBJ1-5|TRBV15|NA
CATSMGPNQPQHF
TGTGCCACCAGCATGGGGCCCAATCAGCCCCAGCATTTT
>NA|TRBJ2-1|TRBV6-1|TRBD2
CASSEEGGGVYNEQFF
TGTGCCAGCAGTGAAGAGGGCGGGGGAGTTTACAATGAGCAGTTCTTC
>NA|TRBJ1-5|TRBV6-1|TRBD1
CASSDGTGSQPQHF
TGTGCCAGCAGTGACGGGACAGGGAGTCAGCCCCAGCATTTT
>few|TRBJ2-7|TRBV28|TRBD1
CASIKDRGSAYEQYF
TGTGCCAGCATTAAGGACAGGGGGAGTGCCTACGAGCAGTACTTC
>NA|TRBJ2-7|TRBV28|NA
CASSSVGQFEQYF
TGTGCCAGCAGTTCCGTAGGACAGTTCGAGCAGTACTTC
>NA|TRBJ1-5|TRBV6-5|NA
CASSYERYQPQHF
TGTGCCAGCAGTTACGAGCGCTATCAGCCCCAGCATTTT
>NA|TRBJ2-1|TRBV4-1|TRBD2
CASSQDLLAGRYEQFF
TGCGCCAGCAGCCAAGATTTACTAGCGGGGAGGTATGAGCAGTTCTTC
>NA|TRBJ1-2|TRBV29-1|TRBD1
CSVEDRWDRGYYGYTF
TGCAGCGTTGAAGATAGATGGGACAGGGGGTACTATGGCTACACCTTC
>NA|TRBJ2-1|TRBV7-9|TRBD2
CASSWGLAGTNEQFF
TGTGCCAGCAGCTGGGGACTAGCGGGGACCAATGAGCAGTTCTTC
>NA|TRBJ2-3|TRBV6-6|TRBD1
CASSTGTGGYTDTQYF
TGTGCCAGCAGTACCGGGACAGGGGGGTACACAGATACGCAGTATTTT
>NA|TRBJ2-7|TRBV5-4|TRBD1
CASSLAGDRDIEQYF
TGTGCCAGCAGCTTGGCCGGGGACAGGGACATAGAGCAGTACTTC
>few|TRBJ1-1|TRBV5-1|NA
CASSLESDVAFF
TGCGCCAGCAGCTTGGAGTCAGATGTAGCTTTCTTT
>few|TRBJ2-1|TRBV7-2|NA
CASSLGYLGGEQFF
TGTGCCAGCAGCTTAGGTTATCTGGGAGGCGAGCAGTTCTTC
>once|TRBJ2-2|TRBV27|NA
CASSLRWARDIAGELFF
TGTGCCAGCAGTTTAAGGTGGGCCAGGGACATCGCCGGGGAGCTGTTTTTT
>NA|TRBJ1-2|TRBV10-3|TRBD1
CAISESTGRSYGYTF
TGTGCCATCAGTGAGTCGACAGGGAGAAGCTATGGCTACACCTTC
>NA|TRBJ1-2|TRBV6-5|NA
CASRTDTNYGYTF
TGTGCCAGCAGGACAGACACCAACTATGGCTACACCTTC